This entry lists 12 T cell receptor beta chains sequenced from one sample in a study of shared clonotypes between healthy human individuals (dated by TCRdb to 2020 to 2021). The library relied on the immunoSEQ multiplex PCR assay. Held by TCRdb, this immuneACCESS table contains in-frame sequences only and omits some clones. Under half of the omission traces to an unresolved V gene where checked; the cause of the rest is unknown. Present in this sample are under 1,100,000 clones, 75% of which were seen just once. Together, the top ten hold roughly 1.5% of the sample. Input material: memory CD4+ T cells sorted from blood. The sample's cell subset or site label is to be understood as: CD45RA-negative fraction. These receptors all stem from a man aged 18 to 35 in good health.

This rearrangement joins TRBV19 to TRBJ2-6, with D tentatively TRBD2 (6 bases). This CDR3 is built from 16 residues. Germline loops: CDR1 LNHDA, CDR2 SQIVND (reference sequence). V shed 3 bases and J shed 1 base, with 10 bases lying between them. In DNA form, the CDR3 reads TGTGCCAGTAGTATCGGGAGCTCATCTGGGGCCAACGTCCTGACTTTC. As protein: CASSIGSSSGANVLTF.

This chain links TRBV7-8 with TRBJ1-2; TRBD1 might be the D (5 bases). The CDR3 is made up of 14 amino acids. V was pared by 5 bases and J by 5 bases, with 15 bases between. The germline gives CDR1 SGHVS, CDR2 FQNEAQ. CDR3 coding DNA: TGTGCCAGCAGCGGAGGGCAGGGAAGGTATGGCTACACCTTC. Translation gives CASSGGQGRYGYTF.

J is TRBJ1-2 and V is TRBV29-1, with 11 nucleotides matching TRBD1. CDR1 and CDR2 from the germline V gene are SQVTM and ANQGSEA. The V segment lost 3 bases and the J segment 8 bases; nucleotides outside the gene matches: 20. This CDR3 comprises 18 residues. CDR3 region: CSVEGLEGQGARRPGYTF. CDR3 sequence (DNA): TGCAGCGTTGAGGGCCTGGAAGGACAGGGGGCCAGACGGCCCGGCTACACCTTC.

In this sample, this clone turned up once. The gene calls are TRBV18 and TRBJ2-5; D is possibly TRBD1 (5 bases). V lost 1 base, J lost 3 bases, and 15 bases lay in between. Germline assignment: CDR1 KGHSH and CDR2 LQKENI. The CDR3 is made up of 16 amino acids. This chain's CDR3 is CASSPRVSGQKETQYF. The CDR3, as DNA: TGTGCCAGCTCACCACGCGTTTCAGGGCAGAAAGAGACCCAGTACTTC.

This chain joins TRBV25-1 and TRBJ2-1, with 9 bases aligning to TRBD1. Germline CDR1 is MGHDK and CDR2 is SYGVNS. The CDR3 extends over 14 amino acids. V trimming: 5 bases; J trimming: 6 bases; junction bases outside the gene matches: 5. In nucleotides, the CDR3 is TGTGCCAGCAGTCGGACAGGGGATCTCAATGAGCAGTTCTTC. As protein: CASSRTGDLNEQFF.

V and J are TRBV2 and TRBJ2-7; D unclear. CDR3 length equals 12 residues. Trimming left V 5 bases short and J 7 bases short, with 12 bases between. Per the germline V gene, CDR1 is SNHLY and CDR2 is FYNNEI. The CDR3 protein is CASSLGSGEQYF. The CDR3 DNA reads TGTGCCAGCAGTCTCGGATCTGGAGAGCAGTACTTC. The full variable domain, with the rest looked up from reference TRBV2 and TRBJ2-7, is EPEVTQTPSHQVTQMGQEVILRCVPISNHLYFYWYRQILGQKVEFLVSFYNNEISEKSEIFDDQFSVERPDGSNFTLKIRSTKLEDSAMYFCASSLGSGEQYFGPGTRLTVT.

The rearrangement joins TRBV11-3 to TRBJ2-2, with 8 bases matching TRBD1. Looked up from germline, CDR1 is SGHNT and CDR2 is YENEEA. V shed 4 bases, J shed 3 bases, and the junction held 1 base outside the gene matches. This CDR3 contains 14 residues. The CDR3 loop is CASSSDRDTGELFF. CDR3 nucleotide sequence: TGTGCCAGCAGCTCGGACAGGGACACCGGGGAGCTGTTTTTT.

The table lists this clone with a few counts. The chain couples TRBV15 to TRBJ1-1, with a tentative D call TRBD1 (5 bases). The V gene lost 0 bases and the J gene lost 1 base, with 6 bases spanning the gap. The germline CDR1 and CDR2 sequences are LNHNV and YYDKDF (reference sequence). The CDR3 consists of 14 residues. The CDR3 DNA reads TGTGCCACCAGCAGAGATCAGGGGAACACTGAAGCTTTCTTT. Protein: CATSRDQGNTEAFF. Variable domain in full (rest from reference TRBV15 and TRBJ1-1): DAMVIQNPRYQVTQFGKPVTLSCSQTLNHNVMYWYQQKSSQAPKLLFHYYDKDFNNEADTPDNFQSRRPNTSFCFLDIRSPGLGDTAMYLCATSRDQGNTEAFFGQGTRLTVV.

This clone was observed many times. The V call is TRBV28, the J call TRBJ1-5; D uncertain. The V gene lost 3 bases and the J gene lost 4 bases, with 10 bases spanning the gap. CDR1 is MDHEN, CDR2 SYDVKM, per germline. This CDR3 is 14 amino acids long. The CDR3 region is CASSFGWANQPQHF. The CDR3 DNA sequence: TGTGCCAGCAGTTTCGGGTGGGCAAATCAGCCCCAGCATTTT.

The chain uses TRBV19 and TRBJ1-6; 8 bases line up with TRBD1. V shed 8 bases and J 7 bases; nucleotides not matched to a gene: 4. This CDR3 is 13 amino acids long. Per germline, CDR1 LNHDA and CDR2 SQIVND (reference sequence). Here the CDR3 DNA reads TGTGCCAGTCAGACAGGGGCAAATTCACCCCTCCACTTT. Translation: CASQTGANSPLHF.

The chain couples TRBV2 to TRBJ2-1, with 9 bases identical to TRBD1. The CDR3 sequence is 15 residues long. V lost 4 bases, J lost 8 bases, and 9 bases stayed unmatched. CDR1 and CDR2 from the germline V gene are SNHLY and FYNNEI. The CDR3 DNA reads TGTGCCAGCAGTGGGGGACAGGGTAGTTCGGATGAGCAGTTCTTC. This gives the protein CASSGGQGSSDEQFF.

This clone was seen a few times. The chain employs TRBV9 and TRBJ2-2, with TRBD1 as a possible D gene (6 bases). In germline, CDR1 is SGDLS, CDR2 YYNGEE. V lost 4 bases, J lost 8 bases, and 9 bases lay in between. The CDR3 length is 12 residues. This CDR3 reads CASSPGQGELFF. Here the CDR3 DNA reads TGTGCCAGCAGCCCTGGACAGGGGGAGCTGTTTTTT.